The 24 T cell receptor beta chains listed next were all sequenced from one sample in a study of vaccination effects on CD4 cells after COVID-19 (dated by TCRdb to 2021 to 2024). In the ViraFEST assay, PBMC were stimulated with viral peptide pools, and TCR sequencing was then used to find antigen-specific CD4+ T cell clonotypes based on their expansion. After around ten days of culture, CD4+ T cells were isolated with the EasySep CD4+ T cell isolation kit. None of the healthy vaccine recipients had a prior SARS-CoV-2 infection, which was confirmed by nucleocapsid antibody tests that came back negative both before and after vaccination. Their target antigens are unknown. The library came from the immunoSEQ multiplex PCR assay. Here the immuneACCESS table is served through TCRdb, limited to in-frame sequences with V and J called. Missing clones are a known gap in these copies; in checked studies unresolved V genes cover under half, and the rest lacks a known reason. The sample profile shows 55,000 to 80,000 clones; around three quarters of them were found once. Under 4.5% of the sample goes to the ten largest clones.

Source: CD4+ T cells from PBMCs cultured with HCoV-OC43 spike peptides, taken before COVID-19 vaccination. Per the publication, the cell subset or site label means: HCoV-OC43 spike overlapping peptide pool stimulation. The receptors here all came from a human donor who received a COVID-19 vaccine.

V and J are TRBV2 and TRBJ1-1, with 7 bases aligning to TRBD1. V dropped 8 bases and J dropped 5; count of bases not matched to a gene: 11. CDR1 is SNHLY and CDR2 is FYNNEI in the germline V gene. The CDR3 is 14 residues long. The CDR3 nucleotides read TGTGCCAGCGAGGGAGGGGGCCCGGGTACTGAAGCTTTCTTT. As protein: CASEGGGPGTEAFF.

The chain joins TRBV10-2 to TRBJ2-7; 7 nucleotides line up with TRBD1. The trim removed 1 base at V and 3 bases at J, leaving 9 bases unmatched. In germline, CDR1 is WSHSY, CDR2 SAAADI. The CDR3 totals 16 residues. DNA for the CDR3: TGCGCCAGCAGTGAGTATAGGGACAGAGTACACTACGAGCAGTACGTC. Translation gives CASSEYRDRVHYEQYV.

V is TRBV28 and J is TRBJ1-4; maybe TRBD1 (6 bases). Germline V gene sequence: CDR1 MDHEN, CDR2 SYDVKM. CDR3 length: 16 residues. V was pared by 7 bases and J by 8 bases, with 23 bases between. This CDR3 is CASTQLGGRGGEKLFF. As DNA, the CDR3 is TGTGCCAGCACCCAGCTAGGCGGCAGGGGCGGGGAAAAACTGTTTTTT.

The gene calls are TRBV6-5 and TRBJ2-7; D gene uncertain. CDR1 is MNHEY and CDR2 is SVGAGI in the germline V gene. This CDR3 is built from 14 residues. V was cut by 6 bases and J by 3 bases, with 15 bases left in between. CDR3 residues: CASRDGWSNYEQYV. The CDR3, as DNA: TGTGCCAGCAGGGATGGCTGGTCTAACTACGAGCAGTACGTC.

This sequence joins TRBV2 and TRBJ1-5; TRBD1 might be the D (5 bases). CDR3 length: 16 amino acids. V lost 6 bases to trimming and J lost 4 bases, with 19 bases between them. Germline V CDR1 and CDR2: SNHLY, FYNNEI. The CDR3, as DNA: TGTGCCAGCAGCCGCCTTAACGTCAGGGTGAATCAGCCCCAGCATTTT. Encoded protein: CASSRLNVRVNQPQHF. Filled out from reference TRBV2 and TRBJ1-5, the complete variable domain reads EPEVTQTPSHQVTQMGQEVILRCVPISNHLYFYWYRQILGQKVEFLVSFYNNEISEKSEIFDDQFSVERPDGSNFTLKIRSTKLEDSAMYFCASSRLNVRVNQPQHFGDGTRLSIL.

The V call is TRBV27, the J call TRBJ2-5; 9 positions agree with TRBD1. The germline gives CDR1 MNHEY, CDR2 SMNVEV (reference sequence). The trim removed 5 bases at V and 3 bases at J, leaving 7 bases unmatched. The CDR3 length is 15 residues. The CDR3 nucleotides read TGTGCCAGCAGTAGGTCCGGGACAGGGAAAGAGACCCAGTACTTC. Translation: CASSRSGTGKETQYF.

The chain couples TRBV20-1 to TRBJ2-7; D may be TRBD2 (6 bases). Germline V lookup: CDR1 DFQATT, CDR2 SNEGSKA (reference sequence). The CDR3 is 11 residues long. V lost 3 bases, J lost 6 bases, and 9 bases lay in between. CDR3 nucleotides: TGCAGTGCTAGGTGGGGAGGCGAGCAGTACGTC. It encodes CSARWGGEQYV.

The count of this clone is one. This chain links TRBV5-1 with TRBJ2-7; D possibly uses TRBD1 or TRBD2 (5 bases each). V lost 4 bases and J lost 6, with 20 bases in between. The germline V gene has CDR1 SGHRS and CDR2 YFSETQ. CDR3 length: 15 amino acids. The CDR3 protein is CASSLDLSGRSEQYV. The CDR3 DNA follows: TGCGCCAGCAGCCTCGACCTCTCAGGGAGAAGCGAGCAGTACGTC.

The rearrangement uses TRBV6-5 and TRBJ2-2; TRBD1 might be the D (5 bases). The germline V gene has CDR1 MNHEY and CDR2 SVGAGI. Trimming pared 6 bases from V and 8 bases from J, leaving 16 bases between. CDR3 length: 14 amino acids. For the CDR3, the DNA is TGTGCCAGCAGCGGACACCAAGGTGTAGGGGAGCTGTTTTTT. Residues: CASSGHQGVGELFF.

The genes are TRBV6-1 and TRBJ1-4; unclear D gene. The germline V gene encodes CDR1 MNHNS and CDR2 SASEGT. This CDR3 region has 18 residues. Trimming removed 4 bases from V and 4 bases from J, with 22 bases in between. CDR3 coding DNA: TGTGCCAGCAGTGGCCCGAGTCCGGGCGAAGGGTTTAATGAAAAACTGTTTTTT. Its translation is CASSGPSPGEGFNEKLFF.

V is TRBV6-5 and J is TRBJ1-2; perhaps TRBD1 as D (6 bases). Germline loops: CDR1 MNHEY, CDR2 SVGAGI. Trimming left V 7 bases short and J 6 bases short, with 12 bases between. This CDR3 has 12 amino acids. The CDR3 nucleotides are TGTGCCAGCATTGGCAGGGGTGATGGCTACACCTTC. Its translation: CASIGRGDGYTF.

The gene calls are TRBV3-1 (or the pseudogene TRBV3-2) and TRBJ2-4; TRBD1 might be the D (6 bases). V lost 3 bases to trimming and J lost 0 bases, with 18 bases between them. There are 18 residues in the CDR3. Per germline, CDR1 LGHDT and CDR2 YNNKEL (reference sequence). This chain's CDR3 is CASSHLQTGDLAKNIQYF. The CDR3 region has the DNA TGTGCCAGCAGCCACCTTCAGACAGGAGATCTAGCCAAAAACATTCAGTACTTC.

This clone has a handful of counts. The chain couples TRBV6-1 to TRBJ2-7; D not certain. Germline V gene data show CDR1 as MNHNS and CDR2 as SASEGT. This CDR3 has 15 amino acids. The V end lost 0 bases, the J end lost 4 bases, and 13 bases lay between the germline ends. CDR3 nucleotide sequence: TGTGCCAGCAGTGAAGCGGTCGGACCCCCTTACGAGCAGTACGTC. This sequence encodes CASSEAVGPPYEQYV.

The chain joins TRBV7-2 to TRBJ1-5, with D tentatively TRBD1 (6 bases). Germline CDR1 reads SGHTA; CDR2 reads FQGNSA. The CDR3 is 15 amino acids. The germline V and J ends were trimmed by 5 bases and 6 bases, with 17 bases remaining between them. The CDR3 nucleotides are TGTGCCAGCAGCCCCCCCACAGGGAGGGGTCAGCCCCAGCATTTT. This gives the protein CASSPPTGRGQPQHF. Complete variable domain (other parts from reference TRBV7-2 and TRBJ1-5): GAGVSQSPSNKVTEKGKDVELRCDPISGHTALYWYRQSLGQGLEFLIYFQGNSAPDKSGLPSDRFSAERTGGSVSTLTIQRTQQEDSAVYLCASSPPTGRGQPQHFGDGTRLSIL.

The sample holds a few counts of this clone. The chain's CDR3 is CASRTANSPLHF. CDR3 DNA: TGTGCCAGCAGGACAGCTAATTCACCCCTCCACTTT. This chain connects TRBV2 to TRBJ1-6; D may be TRBD1 (5 bases). The CDR3 has 12 residues. V lost 6 bases and J lost 6, with 6 bases in between. Germline V gives CDR1 SNHLY, CDR2 FYNNEI.

V gene TRBV5-6 combines with J gene TRBJ1-2; D is unclear. Trimming left V 0 bases short and J 2 bases short, with 8 bases between. The CDR3 has 14 amino acids. Germline assignment: CDR1 SGHDT and CDR2 YYEEEE. CDR3 residues: CASSLDRNNYGYTF. CDR3 nucleotide sequence: TGTGCCAGCAGCTTGGACAGAAACAACTATGGCTACACCTTC.

This clone was seen only a few times. This chain links TRBV6-4 with TRBJ1-6; perhaps TRBD1 as D (6 bases). The V end lost 2 bases, the J end lost 13 bases, and 18 bases lay between the germline ends. Germline values: CDR1 MRHNA, CDR2 SNTAGT. The length of the CDR3 is 15 residues. This CDR3 reads CASSDRDTGTNPLHF. DNA for the CDR3: TGTGCCAGCAGTGACCGGGACACCGGGACCAACCCCCTCCACTTT.

The V gene is TRBV30, the J gene TRBJ2-3, with D tentatively TRBD1 (6 bases). The ends were cut back, 5 bases at V and 2 bases at J, with 11 bases in the middle. Germline assignment: CDR1 GTSNPN and CDR2 SVGIG (reference sequence). The CDR3 consists of 13 residues. CDR3 in DNA: TGTGCCTGGGCCCAGGGGAACACAGATACGCAGTATTTT. Its translation is CAWAQGNTDTQYF.

The chain couples TRBV2 to TRBJ2-4; no firm D call. The CDR3 is 11 residues long. Germline-derived CDR1 and CDR2 are SNHLY and FYNNEI. Between the trimmed V and J ends, which lost 9 bases and 7 bases, there was a span of 10 bases. CDR3 in amino acids: CARQVGNIQYF. The DNA for the CDR3 is TGTGCCAGACAAGTAGGGAACATTCAGTACTTC. The full variable domain, its missing parts supplied by reference TRBV2 and TRBJ2-4, is EPEVTQTPSHQVTQMGQEVILRCVPISNHLYFYWYRQILGQKVEFLVSFYNNEISEKSEIFDDQFSVERPDGSNFTLKIRSTKLEDSAMYFCARQVGNIQYFGAGTRLSVL.

The chain recombines TRBV6-6 with TRBJ1-3, with D possibly matching TRBD1 (5 bases). Looked up from germline, CDR1 is MNHNY and CDR2 is SVGAGI (reference sequence). The ends were cut back, 6 bases at V and 8 bases at J, with 17 bases in the middle. The CDR3 is 14 amino acids. The CDR3 DNA is TGTGCCAGCAGCCAGACGGGGCTCCGGGACACCATATATTTT. Its protein is CASSQTGLRDTIYF.

This chain joins TRBV5-1 and TRBJ1-2; D remains unclear. This CDR3 is built from 15 residues. The germline V gene has CDR1 SGHRS and CDR2 YFSETQ. V was trimmed by 0 bases and J by 4 bases, leaving 13 bases between them. CDR3 amino acids: CASSLDFQTIYGYTF. The CDR3 region has the DNA TGCGCCAGCAGCTTGGATTTCCAGACCATCTATGGCTACACCTTC.

The V and J genes are TRBV3-1 (or the pseudogene TRBV3-2) and TRBJ1-3, with D possibly matching TRBD1 (5 bases). V lost 7 bases to trimming and J lost 0 bases, with 19 bases between them. The length of the CDR3 is 17 residues. The germline V gene encodes CDR1 LGHDT and CDR2 YNNKEL (reference sequence). For the CDR3, the DNA is TGTGCCAGCACCAAAGGGGCCGGACGGAACTCTGGAAACACCATATATTTT. Translated, it gives CASTKGAGRNSGNTIYF.

The V gene is TRBV12-3 or TRBV12-4, the J gene TRBJ1-2; D perhaps matches TRBD1 (6 bases). The CDR3 consists of 12 residues. The ends were cut back, 6 bases at V and 8 bases at J, with 13 bases in the middle. The CDR3 protein is CASSSGQRGYTF. The CDR3 DNA sequence: TGTGCCAGCAGCAGCGGACAGAGGGGCTACACCTTC.

The rearrangement uses TRBV6-4 and TRBJ1-2; a weak D match, TRBD1 (5 bases). The CDR3 has 16 residues. V lost 6 bases and J 6 bases, leaving 23 bases between the germline ends. CDR1 is MRHNA and CDR2 is SNTAGT in the germline V gene. CDR3 region: CASSSIQAGTSDGYTF. The DNA for the CDR3 is TGTGCCAGCAGCTCCATACAAGCCGGGACGTCCGATGGCTACACCTTC.